These 14 T cell receptor beta chains share one sample of origin, sequenced in a study of PD-1 blockade in classical Hodgkin lymphoma (dated by TCRdb to the early 2020s). Preparation of the library involved the immunoSEQ multiplex PCR assay. TCRdb stores this immuneACCESS table with in-frame sequences only. Part of the clones is absent; in the studies checked, under half of the shortfall reflects unresolved V genes, and no reason is known for the rest. The sample table shows more than 140,000 clones, and under 85% are seen once. The ten largest clonotypes hold 7.5% to 9.5% of the sample. The sample's time point, from its label and the paper: cycle 2 day 1 (C2D1) of nivolumab. Every trial patient had relapsed after autologous stem cell transplantation, and cohorts A, B and C differed in prior brentuximab vedotin exposure. The input for sequencing was peripheral blood mononuclear cells (PBMCs), taken before the second cycle of nivolumab. These receptors were collected from a human donor with classical Hodgkin lymphoma.

About this clone itself: The same CDR3 arises from other DNA sequences in this sample as well. The chain links TRBV19 to TRBJ1-5; D is uncertain. Looked up from germline, CDR1 is LNHDA and CDR2 is SQIVND (reference sequence). V was clipped by 3 bases and J by 5 bases, with 8 bases between them. CDR3 length equals 13 residues. In DNA form, the CDR3 reads TGTGCCAGTAGTATCGGAGGTTATCAGCCCCAGCATTTT. Residues: CASSIGGYQPQHF.

The V gene is TRBV15, the J gene TRBJ2-7; either TRBD1 or TRBD2 may supply D (5 bases each). The germline V and J ends were trimmed by 2 bases and 9 bases, with 17 bases remaining between them. Germline V gene lookup returns CDR1 LNHNV and CDR2 YYDKDF (reference sequence). The CDR3 spans 14 residues. CDR3 in DNA: TGTGCCACCAGCAGAACCGGGACCTCTCGCGGGCAGTACTTC. It is translated as CATSRTGTSRGQYF.

The rearrangement links TRBV7-9 to TRBJ1-2; no clear D. The germline V gene encodes CDR1 SEHNR and CDR2 FQNEAQ (reference sequence). This CDR3 has 13 residues. V lost 5 bases and J 3 bases, leaving 10 bases between the germline ends. As DNA, the CDR3 is TGTGCCAGCAGCCCGGAAGCGGACTATGGCTACACCTTC. Amino acids: CASSPEADYGYTF.

The chain joins TRBV6-5 to TRBJ2-7, with a tentative D call TRBD1 (7 bases). The length of the CDR3 is 15 residues. Trimming took off 2 bases at V and 3 bases at J, with 14 bases between the two ends. The germline V gene encodes CDR1 MNHEY and CDR2 SVGAGI. The CDR3 region is CASSYGGQGVYEQYF. CDR3 bases: TGTGCCAGCAGTTACGGGGGGCAGGGGGTCTACGAGCAGTACTTC.

The J gene is TRBJ2-3, the V gene TRBV7-3, with D possibly TRBD2 on 7 matching bases. The CDR3 sequence is 15 residues long. CDR1 SGHTA and CDR2 FQGTGA come from the germline V gene. Trimming stripped 5 bases from V and 1 base from J, with 13 bases between. CDR3 sequence reads: CASSIQGGGTDTQYF. DNA of the CDR3: TGTGCCAGCAGCATTCAAGGGGGGGGCACAGATACGCAGTATTTT.

The chain uses TRBV7-3 and TRBJ1-6, with D tentatively TRBD1 (6 bases). The germline V and J ends were trimmed by 2 bases and 2 bases, with 10 bases remaining between them. The CDR3 sequence is 16 residues long. Per germline, CDR1 SGHTA and CDR2 FQGTGA. The CDR3 is CASSLEQGPYNSPLHF. The CDR3 coding sequence is TGTGCCAGCAGCTTAGAACAGGGACCCTATAATTCACCCCTCCACTTT.

The chain is built from TRBV28 and TRBJ1-1; TRBD1 matches 7 bases. Losses at the gene ends were 2 bases for V and 1 base for J; bases not matched to a gene: 10. CDR1 and CDR2 (germline): MDHEN, SYDVKM. The CDR3 runs to 17 residues. In DNA form, the CDR3 reads TGTGCCAGCAGTTTACATCCTACCGGGACAGCGAACACTGAAGCTTTCTTT. Translated, it gives CASSLHPTGTANTEAFF.

This chain joins TRBV5-5 and TRBJ1-6; D is undetermined. Trimming shortened V by 5 bases and J by 10 bases, and 16 bases separated the two germline ends. CDR1 and CDR2 from the germline V gene are SGHKS and YYEKEE (reference sequence). The CDR3 covers 14 residues. For the CDR3, the DNA is TGTGCCAGCAGGCGGGCAATTAACGCCTCACCCCTCCACTTT. It specifies CASRRAINASPLHF.

The V and J genes are TRBV6-4 and TRBJ2-3; possibly TRBD2 for D (5 bases). The ends were cut back, 5 bases at V and 8 bases at J, with 14 bases in the middle. This CDR3 is 13 amino acids long. The germline V gene encodes CDR1 MRHNA and CDR2 SNTAGT. This chain's CDR3 is CASSWAHAGTQYF. The CDR3 nucleotides read TGTGCCAGCAGTTGGGCTCACGCGGGTACGCAGTATTTT.

The chain recombines TRBV28 with TRBJ1-1; possibly TRBD1 for D (5 bases). CDR3 size: 14 residues. In germline, CDR1 is MDHEN, CDR2 SYDVKM. The germline V and J ends were trimmed by 5 bases and 1 base, with 11 bases remaining between them. The chain's CDR3 is CASSENTGNTEAFF. CDR3 bases: TGTGCCAGCAGTGAAAATACAGGGAACACTGAAGCTTTCTTT.

This chain joins TRBV6-5 and TRBJ2-3, with a possible D match to TRBD2 (6 bases). Trimming pared 0 bases from V and 1 base from J, leaving 11 bases between. Germline values: CDR1 MNHEY, CDR2 SVGAGI. The CDR3 has 16 residues. DNA of the CDR3: TGTGCCAGCAGTTACTCGATAGGAGGGGGCACAGATACGCAGTATTTT. Translating it yields CASSYSIGGGTDTQYF.

The chain carries TRBV5-1 and TRBJ1-1, with 7 bases lining up with TRBD1. V shed 0 bases and J 4 bases; nucleotides not matched to a gene: 3. The CDR3 loop spans 14 amino acids. CDR1 and CDR2 from the germline V gene are SGHRS and YFSETQ. The CDR3 region has the DNA TGCGCCAGCAGCTTGGTTGCAGGGGGCACTGAAGCTTTCTTT. This encodes CASSLVAGGTEAFF.

This clone was detected only once. Written as DNA, the CDR3 is TGTGCCAGCAGCTTAGTCCGAGGTGTTTACAACACTGAAGCTTTCTTT. Protein: CASSLVRGVYNTEAFF. J is TRBJ1-1 and V is TRBV7-9; unclear D gene. V lost 1 base to trimming and J lost 2 bases, with 14 bases between them. This CDR3 is 16 amino acids long. Per the germline V gene, CDR1 is SEHNR and CDR2 is FQNEAQ (reference sequence).

The CDR3 DNA reads as TGTGCCAGCAGCTGGGGACAGGGAGGGAAACTGTTTTTT. This codes for CASSWGQGGKLFF. This rearrangement joins TRBV4-2 to TRBJ1-4, with 9 bases aligning to TRBD1. V lost 5 bases to trimming and J lost 11 bases; unmatched junction nucleotides: 6. This CDR3 has 13 residues. Looked up from germline, CDR1 is LGHNA and CDR2 is YNFKEQ.